This T cell receptor beta chain derives from a study of cytomegalovirus exposure and HLA in healthy donors (dated by TCRdb to 2016 to 2017). For the study in its entirety: An earlier analysis of roughly 610 of the donors reported 250 to 350 Gb of sequence data and 100 million to 120 million unique TCR beta sequences obtained from approximately 180 million T cells. An early release that covered roughly 600 HLA-typed donors contained approximately 300 gigabases of sequencing data and roughly 84 million unique TCR sequences. Of the roughly 410 genotyped donors, approximately 81% were placed in the genetic ancestry cluster associated with self-reported Caucasian donors. The study aimed to test whether cataloging public T cell receptors could reveal signatures of past pathogen exposure. The T cell repertoires of 666 subjects were profiled by immunosequencing and related to cytomegalovirus serostatus. Along with the approximately 650-subject first cohort, a separate validation cohort of around 110 different subjects was used. To predict cytomegalovirus infection status, the study combined high-throughput TCR immunosequencing, statistical association of individual TCRs with disease status, and machine learning. In a later analysis, previously published TCR beta repertoires from about 640 donors were re-analyzed and high-resolution HLA genotyping was added so that TCR occurrence patterns could be studied. In the later analysis, no new phenotypic data were used to find candidate immune exposures; instead, reliance was placed on TCR beta sequences and their occurrence across donors. In an earlier analysis of 500 to 650 of the donors, high-throughput TCR beta sequencing was used to judge whether each TCR beta V gene segment behaved as functional or pseudogenic. Donor age, sex, ethnicity and CMV serostatus were compiled together with the repertoire data. A later genetic analysis took genome-wide SNP genotypes for about three fifths of the 666 donors and used that subset as a discovery cohort. Every discovery cohort repertoire had been produced on one sequencing platform. Both class I and class II loci were covered by HLA typing, at four-digit resolution. The number of typed donors differed by locus: 629-630 for A, B, C, DRB1 and DQB1; roughly 510 for DQA1; 606 for DPA1; and about 450 for DPB1. Because of strong linkage in the cohort, roughly 5 DR-DQ haplotypes were treated as single units for association and clustering. Among over 350 genotyped donors of the cohort, an average of around 240,000 unique TCR beta nucleotide sequences were sequenced per donor, roughly 20% of them non-productive. General study outcomes and caveats: Correlated functional status among segregating V segments might be attributable to linkage disequilibrium, but an unknown experimental factor could not be ruled out. About 17 rarely observed V segments, including chromosome 9 orphons, were excluded from the earlier analysis of a few hundred of the donors because counts were too low. The cohort was sequenced for TCR beta chains only, and without alpha or paired-chain data the features that could be detected were limited. In vitro tests confirmed that a few of the cytomegalovirus-associated TCR beta chains recognize cytomegalovirus antigens. Several of the top co-occurrence clusters appeared to be linked to parvovirus B19, influenza, CMV and Epstein-Barr virus, according to a later analysis. CMV serostatus was the only immune exposure information available for the cohort. In both the original and validation cohorts, the classifier was reported to diagnose cytomegalovirus status with high specificity and sensitivity. According to a later analysis, most CMV-associated TCR beta chains appeared to be HLA-restricted, and the HLA associations seemed to be driven largely by CMV exposure. In a later genetic analysis, a missense DCLRE1C variant was associated with V-gene and J-gene trimming of TCR beta chains, and the association was replicated in an independent cohort. When HLA alleles, especially DR and DQ, strongly co-occurred, TCR associations were difficult to assign to individual alleles. A further reported finding was that TCR beta sequences accurately predicted the HLA-A and HLA-B alleles for most subjects in the first cohort. Specific HLA alleles were associated with 15,000 to 20,000 TCR beta sequences at a false discovery rate of 0.05 in a later analysis. According to the authors, the approach could potentially be generalized to other disease states and immunological phenotypes. An earlier analysis of approximately 530 of the donors showed that most TCR beta V segments appeared in productive rearrangements either about 87% or about 30% of the time, which broadly matched IMGT annotations. While some public TCRs were present in many individuals, most TCR sequences turned up only very rarely across donors. In the study, 150 to 200 TCR beta chains were listed as associated with cytomegalovirus. In a later analysis, HLA-associated TCR beta chains were found to be more clonally expanded and to have lower generation probabilities than equally common non-associated chains. A later analysis found that TCR association rates varied across HLA loci, with DRB1 alleles showing the most associated TCRs and HLA-C alleles the fewest. Because HLA typing was missing for some donors at each locus, association tests included only the typed subset. Roughly uniform sequencing depth across donors was assumed in presence/absence analyses, although this assumption may not hold. According to a later genetic analysis, donors in an Asian-associated ancestry cluster had fewer N-insertions in productive TCRs than the approximately 650-donor mean. A group of highly shared sequence variants was considered likely to be a technical artifact of the sequencing pipeline.

The cohort comprised more than 550 healthy bone marrow donors. All cohort members were sampled while nominally healthy, although unrecorded immune exposures were likely present. The donor tested CMV seropositive, placing the donor among the 250 to 300 seropositive members of the cohort. A peripheral blood sample was collected from each donor, and TCR beta sequencing was performed on peripheral blood mononuclear cells. The Qiagen DNeasy Blood Extraction Kit was used to extract genomic DNA from the blood cell samples. Notes on this clone: Its recognized antigen is unknown. No qualities accompany the bases; no much larger clone lies one base away.

Preparation of the library involved the immunoSEQ multiplex PCR assay. For the multiplex PCR, a mixture combining 60 forward primers for TCR Vbeta segments and 13 reverse primers for TCR Jbeta segments was used. The CDR3 region of rearranged TCR beta genes was amplified from genomic DNA with a multiplex PCR assay. Amplified TCR beta libraries were sequenced as 87-base-pair reads on the Illumina HiSeq System. On the authors' methods: A later analysis tallied approximately 87 million unique TCR beta chains across the roughly 610 repertoires, and around 10 million of those chains were shared by two or more donors. A nearest-neighbor algorithm error-corrected the raw reads and collapsed the reads into unique sequences, merging closely related sequences to remove PCR and sequencing errors. Alignment of CDR3 sequences to IMGT reference sequences was used to assign V, D and J gene segments. For a sequence to be retained, a match of at least six nucleotides to both a V gene segment and a J gene segment was required. A rearrangement was called productive if the CDR3 had no stop codons and remained in frame with V and J, and every other rearrangement was called non-productive. CDR3 was defined by IMGT convention, running from the second conserved V-encoded cysteine to the conserved J-encoded phenylalanine. The earlier analysis of some 600 of the donors excluded sequences that lacked an unambiguous match to a single V gene segment. An earlier analysis of just under 600 of the donors called V segments functional above 56.7% productive rearrangements and segregating when the between-donor standard deviation exceeded 5%. A statistical classification framework was built for diagnosing cytomegalovirus status from the catalog of TCR beta chain sequences. In a later analysis, TCR nucleotide sequences were compared against IMGT/GENE-DB human TR gene sequences so that V and J genes could be assigned. In a later analysis, CDR3 sequences and most-parsimonious VDJ recombination scenarios were assigned using the TCRdist pipeline. A later analysis defined each TCR beta chain by its CDR3 amino acid sequence plus V-gene family, and excluded reads lacking a unique V-gene family. In a later analysis, fewer than 650 highly shared, low-generation-probability nucleotide sequences were removed to address suspected cross-contamination and a sequencing artifact. In a later analysis, a clonal expansion index was calculated for each public chain from normalized within-repertoire ranks of inferred template counts. A later analysis computed generation probabilities with a VDJ recombination model fitted to out-of-frame rearrangements, and checked the results against IGoR. In a later analysis, hypergeometric tests were used to score TCR-TCR, TCR-HLA and TCR-CMV co-occurrence, with a repertoire-size bias correction applied to TCR pairs. A later analysis estimated false discovery rates by permuting HLA or CMV assignments 20 times. In a later analysis, co-occurring TCRs were grouped using DBSCAN, with TCRdist sequence similarity added in when clustering inside HLA-allele-positive subsets. Repertoires with fewer than 30,000 or more than 120,000 public chains were left out of co-occurrence clustering, as were roughly five repertoires with anomalous nucleotide sharing. As stored in TCRdb, this immuneACCESS dataset retains in-frame rearrangements with V and J assigned. A fraction of the clones does not appear; measured against another copy, unresolved V genes explain less than half of the discrepancy, and the remainder lacks a known reason. That table furnishes V, J and clone size, whereas the DNA furnished D and trimming. This sample has under 200,000 clones in its table, and approximately 71% of those were observed once. The leading ten clones occupy 4% to 5.5% of the sample.

The receptor was derived from a woman aged 18-29 years in good health and CMV-seropositive. The sequenced material came from PBMCs.

CDR3 protein: CASSTQVAGVLGEQYF. The DNA is as follows: TGTGCCAGCAGCACCCAAGTAGCGGGAGTCCTAGGCGAGCAGTACTTC. This chain joins TRBV4-2 to TRBJ2-7, and TRBD2 aligns with 9 junction nucleotides. The germline V gene yields LGHNA for CDR1 and YNFKEQ for CDR2. The germline V end is reduced by 5 bases and the J end by 6 bases; junction bases left unmatched: 14. Counted from cysteine to phenylalanine, this CDR3 has 16 amino acids. Just the 48-base CDR3 DNA is kept, in frame starting at base 1.